Described below is a single TCR beta chain sequence and its context. Its antigen is unknown. This entry is derived from a study of shared clonotypes between healthy human individuals. The germline gives CDR1 SGDLS, CDR2 YYNGEE. Trimming cost V 0 bases and J 10 bases, with 11 bases left between them. This CDR3 region has 13 residues. Study findings and constraints: Despite large depth, rarefaction showed incomplete sorted-subset sequencing. Between several donors, naive CD4 clonotypes were shared at a level of about 5%.

Sequencing used immunoSEQ multiplex PCR; TCRdb keeps in-frame clones, though not all of them. In the table there are a few million clones, approximately 92% of which are singletons. The chain couples TRBV9 to TRBJ2-1; D uncertain. The TCR was taken from a man aged 18 to 29 in good health. The sample taken for sequencing was naive CD4+ T cells sorted from blood. Subset specified: CD45RA+ positively selected. CDR3 DNA: TGTGCCAGCAGCGTAGGTTTAGCTTCGGAGCAGTTCTTC. Amino acid sequence: CASSVGLASEQFF.